This T cell receptor (beta chain) was captured by sequencing in a study of regulatory T cells in long-lasting Graves disease. The wider study: Antithyroid drugs had been taken by newly diagnosed Graves' patients for under 3 months.

Between the trimmed V and J ends, which lost 1 base and 0 bases, there was a span of 10 bases. The CDR3 is made up of 16 amino acids. Germline CDR1 and CDR2: SGHDN and FVKESK. Arm-PCR of CDR3 regions and iRepertoire HTBI primers were the basis on which TCR beta libraries were built. TCRdb reprocessed the multiplex PCR reads with MiXCR, giving one entry per CDR3 protein. The sample lists hundreds of thousands of distinct CDR3 sequences; about a sixth were seen once. Time point here: newly diagnosed GD, antithyroid drugs for less than 3 months. With RNA extracted from PBMCs as input, the TCR library was made. About this clonotype itself: Its cognate antigen is unknown.

Findings and limits, study-wide: Gene preferences differed: TRBV28, TRBJ1-2, TRBJ2-5 in persistent cases.

In addition, the sample was reused for a study of T cells in Graves' hyperthyroidism and ophthalmopathy. This second study notes: The TCR CDR3 first-round RT-PCR relied on the HTBI primer set. The model's output predicted ophthalmopathy at a median of approximately 6.5 months prior to onset.

The chain couples TRBV14 to TRBJ1-3; perhaps TRBD1 as D (5 bases). The input for sequencing was peripheral blood mononuclear cells (PBMCs), taken at new diagnosis, from a patient treated with antithyroid drugs. The TCR was taken from a woman under 40 with Graves disease. The DNA of the CDR3 is TGTGCCAGCAGCCAAGGAGGCAGGGTCTCTGGAAACACCATATATTTT. Encoded protein: CASSQGGRVSGNTIYF.